The clone carrying this TCR beta chain has more than one count but fewer than ten. The data are from a study of T-cell memory formation after mild COVID-19. Study context: TCR clusters were mostly confined to one donor each.

Constant-segment primers were used for 5'RACE, and the resulting TCR alpha and TCR beta cDNA libraries carried sample barcodes and UMIs. TCRdb analysed the 5' RACE reads with MiXCR anew, one entry per CDR3 protein. The data hold 580,000 or so distinct CDR3 sequences, with roughly a sixth observed a single time. Germline CDR1 is SGDLS and CDR2 is YYNGEE. V gave up 4 bases and J gave up 6 bases; unmatched junction bases: 5. The CDR3 spans 14 residues. The receptor's source is an adult woman who had mild COVID-19 (a few samples of this study predate the infection). Cell type and time point are not known. The gene calls are TRBV9 and TRBJ2-1, with 9 bases identical to TRBD1. The material sequenced was PBMCs or a T cell subset sorted from them (not recorded which). The CDR3 DNA is TGTGCCAGCAGCCAGGGACAGGGAGGCAATGAGCAGTTCTTC. Amino acid sequence: CASSQGQGGNEQFF.